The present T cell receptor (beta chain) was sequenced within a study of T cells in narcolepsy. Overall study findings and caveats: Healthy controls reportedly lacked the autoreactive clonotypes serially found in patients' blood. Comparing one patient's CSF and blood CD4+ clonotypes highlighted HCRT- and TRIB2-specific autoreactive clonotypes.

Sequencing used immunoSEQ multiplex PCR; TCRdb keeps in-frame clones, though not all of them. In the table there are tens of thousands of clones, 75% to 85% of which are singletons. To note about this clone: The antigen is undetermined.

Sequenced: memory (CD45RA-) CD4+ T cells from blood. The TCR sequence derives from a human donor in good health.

The chain's CDR3 is CASGGQGVWDEQYF. The CDR3 region has the DNA TGTGCCAGCGGCGGACAGGGGGTCTGGGACGAGCAGTACTTC. This sequence joins TRBV7-2 and TRBJ2-7; 10 bases line up with TRBD1. V was pared by 8 bases and J by 5 bases, with 9 bases of the junction left unmatched. This CDR3 has 14 residues. The germline V gene has CDR1 SGHTA and CDR2 FQGNSA. Combining the CDR3 with reference TRBV7-2 and TRBJ2-7 gives the whole variable domain GAGVSQSPSNKVTEKGKDVELRCDPISGHTALYWYRQSLGQGLEFLIYFQGNSAPDKSGLPSDRFSAERTGGSVSTLTIQRTQQEDSAVYLCASGGQGVWDEQYFGPGTRLTVT.